This T cell receptor (beta chain) was captured in a study of graft-versus-host responses after intestinal transplantation. Measured with immunoSEQ multiplex PCR; TCRdb has only the in-frame clones, and not every one. The repertoire holds some 13,000 clones, with around 74% as singletons. The CDR3 consists of 13 residues. The V end lost 0 bases, the J end lost 4 bases, and 6 bases lay between the germline ends. Germline CDR1 and CDR2: LGHNA and YSLEER. Graft material was processed, releasing intraepithelial and lamina propria lymphocytes. This receptor was obtained from a human patient who received an intestinal transplant, so some T cells may come from the graft donor. This chain connects TRBV4-3 to TRBJ1-2; D remains ambiguous. This specimen was ileum tissue, taken 16 days after intestinal transplant. CDR3 residues: CASSQDVGYGYTF. CDR3 coding DNA: TGCGCCAGCAGCCAAGATGTCGGCTATGGCTACACCTTC.